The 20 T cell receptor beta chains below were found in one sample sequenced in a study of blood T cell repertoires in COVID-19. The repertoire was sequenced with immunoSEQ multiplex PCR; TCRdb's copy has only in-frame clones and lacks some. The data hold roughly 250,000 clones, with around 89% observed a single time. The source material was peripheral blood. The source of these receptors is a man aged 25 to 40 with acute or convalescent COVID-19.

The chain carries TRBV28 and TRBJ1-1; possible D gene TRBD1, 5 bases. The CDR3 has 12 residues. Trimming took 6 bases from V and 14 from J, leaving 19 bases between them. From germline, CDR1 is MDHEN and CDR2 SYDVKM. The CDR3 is CASSLEWAGPFF. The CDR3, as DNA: TGTGCCAGCAGCTTAGAGTGGGCAGGGCCCTTCTTT.

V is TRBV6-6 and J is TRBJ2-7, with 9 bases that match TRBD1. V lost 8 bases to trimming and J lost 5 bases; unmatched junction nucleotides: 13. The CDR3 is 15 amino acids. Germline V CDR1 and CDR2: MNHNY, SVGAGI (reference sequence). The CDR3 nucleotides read TGTGCCAGCCGCGGGACAGGGAGAATATTCAACGAGCAGTACTTC. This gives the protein CASRGTGRIFNEQYF.

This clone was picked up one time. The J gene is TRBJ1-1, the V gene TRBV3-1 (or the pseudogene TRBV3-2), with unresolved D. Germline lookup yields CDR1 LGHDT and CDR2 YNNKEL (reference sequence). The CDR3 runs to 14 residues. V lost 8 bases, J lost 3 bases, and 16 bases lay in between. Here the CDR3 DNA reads TGTGCCAGCGGTGGCCTCGGCGGGGACACTGAAGCTTTCTTT. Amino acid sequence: CASGGLGGDTEAFF.

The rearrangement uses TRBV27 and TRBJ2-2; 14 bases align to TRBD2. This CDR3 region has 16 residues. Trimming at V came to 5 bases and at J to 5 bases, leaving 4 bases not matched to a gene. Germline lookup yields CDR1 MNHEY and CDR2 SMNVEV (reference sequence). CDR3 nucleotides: TGTGCCAGCAGTAAGACTAGCGGGGGGGCGACCGGGGAGCTGTTTTTT. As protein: CASSKTSGGATGELFF.

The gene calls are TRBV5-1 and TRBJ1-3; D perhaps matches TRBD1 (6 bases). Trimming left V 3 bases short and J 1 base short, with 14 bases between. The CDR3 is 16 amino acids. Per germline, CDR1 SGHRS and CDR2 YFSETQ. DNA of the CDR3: TGCGCCAGCAGCTGGGTCGCGGGGGCTTCTGGAAACACCATATATTTT. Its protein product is CASSWVAGASGNTIYF.

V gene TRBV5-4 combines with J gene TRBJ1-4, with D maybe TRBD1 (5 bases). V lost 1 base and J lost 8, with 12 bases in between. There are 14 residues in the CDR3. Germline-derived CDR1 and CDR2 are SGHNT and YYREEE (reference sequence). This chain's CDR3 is CASSLSQGREKLFF. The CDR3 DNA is TGTGCCAGCAGCTTGAGTCAGGGAAGGGAAAAACTGTTTTTT.

In DNA form, the CDR3 reads TGTGCCAGCAGTCAAGGGGTCGGAAACTATGGCTACACCTTC. Protein product: CASSQGVGNYGYTF. This chain uses TRBV9 with TRBJ1-2; a possible D gene is TRBD1 (5 bases). The CDR3 is made up of 14 amino acids. Trimming left V 5 bases short and J 2 bases short, with 13 bases between. Germline CDR1 reads SGDLS; CDR2 reads YYNGEE.

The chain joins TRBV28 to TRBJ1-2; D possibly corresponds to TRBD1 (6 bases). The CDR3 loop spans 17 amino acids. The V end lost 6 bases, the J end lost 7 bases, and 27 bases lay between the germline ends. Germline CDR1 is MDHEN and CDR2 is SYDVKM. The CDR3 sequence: CASSLQRGRGIDSGYTF. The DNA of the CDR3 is TGTGCCAGCAGCCTTCAACGAGGAAGGGGGATAGATTCTGGCTACACCTTC.

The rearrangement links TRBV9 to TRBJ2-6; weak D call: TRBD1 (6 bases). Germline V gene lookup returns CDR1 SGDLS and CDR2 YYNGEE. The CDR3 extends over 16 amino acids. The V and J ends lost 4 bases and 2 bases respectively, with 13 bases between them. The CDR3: CASSPGEWAGANVLTF. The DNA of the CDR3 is TGTGCCAGCAGCCCAGGGGAGTGGGCTGGGGCCAACGTCCTGACTTTC.

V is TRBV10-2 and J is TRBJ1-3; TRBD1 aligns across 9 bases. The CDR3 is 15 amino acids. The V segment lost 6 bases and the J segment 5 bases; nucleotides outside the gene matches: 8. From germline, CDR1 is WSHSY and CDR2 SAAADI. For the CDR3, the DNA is TGCGCCAGCAGCGAAACCGGGACAGGGAGAAACACCATATATTTT. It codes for CASSETGTGRNTIYF.

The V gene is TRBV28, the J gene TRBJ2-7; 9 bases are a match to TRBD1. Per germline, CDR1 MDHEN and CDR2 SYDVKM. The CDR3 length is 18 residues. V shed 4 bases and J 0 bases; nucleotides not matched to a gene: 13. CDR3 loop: CASSSSRSHRGHSYEQYF. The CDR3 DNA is TGTGCCAGCAGTTCGTCCCGAAGCCACAGGGGGCACTCCTACGAGCAGTACTTC. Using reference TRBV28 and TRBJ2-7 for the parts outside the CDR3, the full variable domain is DVKVTQSSRYLVKRTGEKVFLECVQDMDHENMFWYRQDPGLGLRLIYFSYDVKMKEKGDIPEGYSVSREKKERFSLILESASTNQTSMYLCASSSSRSHRGHSYEQYFGPGTRLTVT.

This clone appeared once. The CDR3 nucleotides read TGTGCCAGTAGTATGCGGGGAGGCGATGAAAAACTGTTTTTT. Its protein is CASSMRGGDEKLFF. The V gene is TRBV19, the J gene TRBJ1-4; D not resolved. Per the germline V gene, CDR1 is LNHDA and CDR2 is SQIVND (reference sequence). The CDR3 loop spans 14 amino acids. Trimming cost V 3 bases and J 6 bases, with 11 bases left between them.

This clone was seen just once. CDR3 nucleotides: TGTGCCAGCAGCTCCACGACTAGCGGGGGGGCCAAGCCCTACAATGAGCAGTTCTTC. This sequence encodes CASSSTTSGGAKPYNEQFF. This chain links TRBV7-9 with TRBJ2-1; 14 bases align to TRBD2. The V segment lost 4 bases and the J segment 2 bases; nucleotides outside the gene matches: 10. Germline CDR1 and CDR2: SEHNR and FQNEAQ (reference sequence). This CDR3 spans 19 amino acids.

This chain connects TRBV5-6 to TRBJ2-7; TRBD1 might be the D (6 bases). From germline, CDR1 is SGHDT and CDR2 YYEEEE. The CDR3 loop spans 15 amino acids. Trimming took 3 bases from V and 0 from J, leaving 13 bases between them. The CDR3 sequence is CASSYQGTVSYEQYF. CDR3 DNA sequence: TGTGCCAGCAGCTACCAGGGGACCGTCTCCTACGAGCAGTACTTC.

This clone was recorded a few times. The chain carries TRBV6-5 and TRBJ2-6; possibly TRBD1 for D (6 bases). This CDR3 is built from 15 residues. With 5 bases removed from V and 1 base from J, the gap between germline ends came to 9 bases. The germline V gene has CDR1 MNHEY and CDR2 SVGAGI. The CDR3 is CASSNQGSGANVLTF. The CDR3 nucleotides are TGTGCCAGCAGTAATCAGGGGTCTGGGGCCAACGTCCTGACTTTC.

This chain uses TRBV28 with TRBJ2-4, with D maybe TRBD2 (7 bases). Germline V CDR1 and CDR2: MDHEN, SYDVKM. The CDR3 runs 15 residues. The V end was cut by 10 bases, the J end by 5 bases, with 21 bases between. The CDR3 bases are TGTGCCACGCACCGTTGGGGGGGCGCGGAAAACATTCAGTACTTC. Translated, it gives CATHRWGGAENIQYF.

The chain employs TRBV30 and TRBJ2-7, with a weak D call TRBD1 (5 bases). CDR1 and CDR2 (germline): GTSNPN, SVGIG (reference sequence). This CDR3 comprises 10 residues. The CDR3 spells CARTHIEQYF. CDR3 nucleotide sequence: TGTGCACGGACACACATCGAGCAGTACTTC. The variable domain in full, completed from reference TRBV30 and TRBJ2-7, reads SQTIHQWPATLVQPVGSPLSLECTVEGTSNPNLYWYRQAAGRGLQLLFYSVGIGQISSEVPQNLSASRPQDRQFILSSKKLLLSDSGFYLCARTHIEQYFGPGTRLTVT.

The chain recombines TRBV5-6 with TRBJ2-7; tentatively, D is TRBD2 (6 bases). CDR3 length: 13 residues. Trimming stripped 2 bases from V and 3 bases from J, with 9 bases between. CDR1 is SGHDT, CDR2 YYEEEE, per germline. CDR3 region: CASSFREYYEQYF. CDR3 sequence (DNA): TGTGCCAGCAGCTTTCGGGAGTACTACGAGCAGTACTTC.

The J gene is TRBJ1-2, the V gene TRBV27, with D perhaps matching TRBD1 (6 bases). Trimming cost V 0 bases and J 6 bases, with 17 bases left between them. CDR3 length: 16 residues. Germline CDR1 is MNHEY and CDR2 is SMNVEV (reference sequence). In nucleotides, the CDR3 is TGTGCCAGCAGTTTATCAGTGGGGGGGGCCGGCGATGGCTACACCTTC. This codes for CASSLSVGGAGDGYTF.

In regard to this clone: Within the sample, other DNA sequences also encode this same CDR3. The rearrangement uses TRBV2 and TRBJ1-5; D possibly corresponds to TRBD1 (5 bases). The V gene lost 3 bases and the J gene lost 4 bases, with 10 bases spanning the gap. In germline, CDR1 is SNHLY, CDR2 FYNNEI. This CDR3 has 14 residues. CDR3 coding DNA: TGTGCCAGCAGTGACAGGGCAGGGAATCAGCCCCAGCATTTT. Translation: CASSDRAGNQPQHF.